This T cell receptor beta chain was documented in a study of blood T cell repertoires in COVID-19. Study in general: Acute-phase and convalescent COVID-19 samples originated in the United States, Italy and Spain. Sources were T cells, B-cell-depleted T cells, or PBMCs; the material itself was cDNA or gDNA.

Original handling: From reference gene primer amplification, estimates of nucleated cell counts were derived. TCRdb keeps only in-frame clones here, not all; method: immunoSEQ multiplex PCR. The V and J calls and clone size come from that table; D and trimming were worked out from the DNA. This sample has approximately 190,000 clones, with about four fifths found just once. V was shortened by 5 bases and J by 4 bases, with 12 bases between the two germline ends. This CDR3 region has 13 residues. Germline V gene data show CDR1 as SEHNR and CDR2 as FQNEAQ (reference sequence). V usage is TRBV7-9 and J usage is TRBJ2-7; D might be TRBD1 (6 bases). The origin of this receptor is a man between 60 and 70 years old with acute or convalescent COVID-19. Sequencing was performed on peripheral blood. CDR3 loop: CASSLLQGYEQYF. CDR3 sequence (DNA): TGTGCCAGCAGCCTATTACAGGGTTACGAGCAGTACTTC.